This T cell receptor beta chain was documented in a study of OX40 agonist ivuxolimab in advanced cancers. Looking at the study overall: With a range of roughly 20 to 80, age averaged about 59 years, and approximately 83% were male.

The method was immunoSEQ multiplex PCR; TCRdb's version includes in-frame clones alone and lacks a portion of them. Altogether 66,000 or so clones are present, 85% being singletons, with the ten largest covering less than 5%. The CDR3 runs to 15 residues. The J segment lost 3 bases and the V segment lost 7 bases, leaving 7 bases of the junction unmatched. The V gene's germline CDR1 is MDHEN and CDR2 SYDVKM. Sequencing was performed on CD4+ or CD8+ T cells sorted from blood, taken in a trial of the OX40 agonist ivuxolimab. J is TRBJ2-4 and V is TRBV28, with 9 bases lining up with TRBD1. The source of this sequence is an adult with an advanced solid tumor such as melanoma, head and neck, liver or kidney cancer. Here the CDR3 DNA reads TGTGCCAGCAAAATGGGGGGACAGGGCAAAAACATTCAGTACTTC. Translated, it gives CASKMGGQGKNIQYF.